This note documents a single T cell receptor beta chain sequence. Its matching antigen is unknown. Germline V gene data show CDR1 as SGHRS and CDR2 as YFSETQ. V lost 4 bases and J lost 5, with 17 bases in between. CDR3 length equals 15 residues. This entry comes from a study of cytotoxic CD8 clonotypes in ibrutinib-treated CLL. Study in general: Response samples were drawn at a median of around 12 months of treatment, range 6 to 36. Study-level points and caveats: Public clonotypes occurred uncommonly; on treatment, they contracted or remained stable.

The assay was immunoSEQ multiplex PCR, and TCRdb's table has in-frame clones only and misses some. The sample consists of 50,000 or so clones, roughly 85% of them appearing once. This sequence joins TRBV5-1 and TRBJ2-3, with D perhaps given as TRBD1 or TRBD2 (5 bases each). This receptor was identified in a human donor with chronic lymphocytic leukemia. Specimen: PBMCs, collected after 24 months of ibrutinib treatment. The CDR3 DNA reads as TGCGCCAGCAGCATTGAGGGACGCCCTTTAGATACGCAGTATTTT. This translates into CASSIEGRPLDTQYF.